The 29 T cell receptor beta chains given below trace back to one sample, sequenced in a study of T-cell memory formation after mild COVID-19. TCRdb called the 5' RACE reads again in MiXCR, with one record for every CDR3 protein. The sample lists about 560,000 distinct CDR3 sequences; about a sixth were seen once. The sequenced sample was PBMCs or a T cell subset sorted from them (not recorded which). The receptor source for this set is an adult woman who had mild COVID-19 (a few samples of this study predate the infection). Cell type and time point are not known.

V and J are TRBV4-1 and TRBJ1-5; D not resolved. V was shortened by 0 bases and J by 0 bases, with 6 bases between the two germline ends. This CDR3 spans 15 amino acids. The germline CDR1 and CDR2 sequences are MGHRA and YSYEKL. The CDR3 region is CASSQDPFSNQPQHF. CDR3 nucleotides: TGCGCCAGCAGCCAAGATCCCTTTAGCAATCAGCCCCAGCATTTT.

The V call is TRBV12-3 or TRBV12-4, the J call TRBJ2-1; 14 bases fit TRBD2. CDR3 length: 15 residues. The V gene end was trimmed by 5 bases and the J gene end by 9 bases; junction bases not matched to a gene: 6. CDR3 region: CASSPGGLAGAEQFF. The CDR3 bases are TGTGCCAGCAGTCCCGGGGGACTAGCGGGAGCTGAGCAGTTCTTC.

The V call is TRBV5-1, the J call TRBJ2-7; D gene unclear. V was shortened by 6 bases and J by 6 bases, with 10 bases between the two germline ends. This CDR3 comprises 11 residues. CDR1 and CDR2 from the germline V gene are SGHRS and YFSETQ. Here the CDR3 reads CASKGDGEQYF. CDR3 DNA: TGCGCCAGCAAAGGTGACGGCGAGCAGTACTTC. The entire variable domain, with the rest obtained from reference TRBV5-1 and TRBJ2-7, is as follows: KAGVTQTPRYLIKTRGQQVTLSCSPISGHRSVSWYQQTPGQGLQFLFEYFSETQRNKGNFPGRFSGRQFSNSRSEMNVSTLELGDSALYLCASKGDGEQYFGPGTRLTVT.

This clonotype turned up a few times. The chain combines TRBV5-1 with TRBJ2-3; perhaps TRBD2 as D (5 bases). Germline CDR1 SGHRS, CDR2 YFSETQ. Deletions cut 2 bases from V and 5 bases from J, with 27 bases between. This CDR3 has 19 residues. The CDR3 here is CASSLPRLALASWVDTQYF. In nucleotides, the CDR3 is TGCGCCAGCAGCTTACCGCGCTTGGCTCTAGCCAGTTGGGTAGATACGCAGTATTTT.

This clonotype was observed at least ten times. This rearrangement joins TRBV3-1 to TRBJ1-1; 11 bases are shared with TRBD1. The V gene end was trimmed by 4 bases and the J gene end by 4 bases; junction bases not matched to a gene: 5. In germline, CDR1 is LGHDT, CDR2 YNNKEL (reference sequence). The CDR3 spans 15 residues. CDR3 sequence (DNA): TGTGCCAGCAGCCCCTTGGGACAGGGGGGCACTGAAGCTTTCTTT. This codes for CASSPLGQGGTEAFF.

Only a few counts were recorded for this clonotype. The chain employs TRBV2 and TRBJ2-1, with D unclear. V was shortened by 1 base and J by 7 bases, with 11 bases between the two germline ends. Germline CDR1 SNHLY, CDR2 FYNNEI. This CDR3 has 14 residues. CDR3 sequence (DNA): TGTGCCAGCAGTGAAGGGCCTCACCGGAATGAGCAGTTCTTC. Its protein is CASSEGPHRNEQFF.

This clonotype was counted a single time. The chain couples TRBV20-1 to TRBJ2-7; 12 bases map to TRBD2. V lost 2 bases and J lost 1; bases outside the gene matches: 3. CDR3 length: 15 amino acids. CDR1 DFQATT and CDR2 SNEGSKA come from the germline V gene (reference sequence). In nucleotides, the CDR3 is TGCAGTGCTAGACGAGGACTAGCGGGGTCCTACGAGCAGTACTTC. Translation: CSARRGLAGSYEQYF.

The V gene is TRBV19, the J gene TRBJ2-3; maybe TRBD2 (6 bases). Germline V gene data show CDR1 as LNHDA and CDR2 as SQIVND (reference sequence). V lost 0 bases to trimming and J lost 4 bases, with 8 bases between them. The CDR3 is 14 residues long. Here the CDR3 DNA reads TGTGCCAGTAGTATAGATCCGGGGGCAGATACGCAGTATTTT. This gives the protein CASSIDPGADTQYF.

This clonotype was seen more than once but under ten times. This rearrangement joins TRBV11-2 to TRBJ1-2; TRBD1 matches 7 bases. This CDR3 has 16 residues. The trim removed 5 bases at V and 4 bases at J, leaving 13 bases unmatched. Germline CDR1 reads SGHAT; CDR2 reads FQNNGV. As DNA, the CDR3 is TGTGCCAGCAGCCGCGGCGCCGGACAGGCCTTCTATGGCTACACCTTC. It codes for CASSRGAGQAFYGYTF.

The CDR3: CASSLLPGWDTEAFF. CDR3 DNA: TGTGCCAGCAGTTTACTACCAGGGTGGGACACTGAAGCTTTCTTT. The chain has TRBV27 and TRBJ1-1; D is possibly TRBD1 (5 bases). The germline gives CDR1 MNHEY, CDR2 SMNVEV (reference sequence). The CDR3 covers 15 residues. Trimming cost V 2 bases and J 3 bases, with 13 bases left between them.

This clonotype appeared a few times. This chain uses TRBV9 with TRBJ2-3; D gene unclear. There are 12 residues in the CDR3. V lost 2 bases to trimming and J lost 5 bases, with 6 bases between them. The germline V gene encodes CDR1 SGDLS and CDR2 YYNGEE. CDR3 nucleotides: TGTGCCAGCAGCGTCCACAAAGATACGCAGTATTTT. Its translation is CASSVHKDTQYF.

The chain links TRBV20-1 to TRBJ1-6; D gene unclear. From germline, CDR1 is DFQATT and CDR2 SNEGSKA (reference sequence). This CDR3 has 16 amino acids. Trimming pared 3 bases from V and 4 bases from J, leaving 16 bases between. The CDR3 DNA is TGCAGTGCTAGTGGGGTTCCAATTCCATATAATTCACCCCTCCACTTT. Translation gives CSASGVPIPYNSPLHF.

The sample holds a few counts of this clonotype. This sequence joins TRBV20-1 and TRBJ1-2; 7 positions match TRBD1. From germline, CDR1 is DFQATT and CDR2 SNEGSKA (reference sequence). The CDR3 loop spans 14 amino acids. V lost 6 bases to trimming and J lost 4 bases; unmatched junction nucleotides: 11. The CDR3 spells CSAARKGGGYGYTF. The DNA for the CDR3 is TGCAGTGCGGCCCGGAAAGGGGGCGGCTATGGCTACACCTTC.

There are a few counts of this clonotype. The chain uses TRBV15 and TRBJ2-1; TRBD1 matches 8 bases. V was clipped by 1 base and J by 4 bases; unmatched bases: 3. CDR3 size: 15 residues. Germline V gene sequence: CDR1 LNHNV, CDR2 YYDKDF (reference sequence). This CDR3 reads CATSRADRVYNEQFF. CDR3 in DNA: TGTGCCACCAGCAGAGCGGACAGGGTATACAATGAGCAGTTCTTC.

The chain carries TRBV5-1 and TRBJ2-5, with D hard to call. This CDR3 spans 13 amino acids. Deletions cut 6 bases from V and 4 bases from J, with 13 bases between. Germline assignment: CDR1 SGHRS and CDR2 YFSETQ. The DNA of the CDR3 is TGCGCCAGCAACAACCCTCCCTCAGAGACCCAGTACTTC. This sequence encodes CASNNPPSETQYF.

This clonotype was counted only a few times. The chain couples TRBV20-1 to TRBJ1-2; 11 bases align to TRBD1. Germline V gene data show CDR1 as DFQATT and CDR2 as SNEGSKA (reference sequence). V shed 6 bases, J shed 0 bases, and the junction held 9 bases outside the gene matches. CDR3 length: 16 amino acids. The CDR3 spells CSASPPGQGANYGYTF. In nucleotides, the CDR3 is TGCAGTGCCTCCCCTCCGGGACAGGGGGCTAACTATGGCTACACCTTC.

This clonotype was counted a few times. V is TRBV21-1 and J is TRBJ1-5; the DNA was not used to check the table's D call, TRBD1. TRBV21-1 is deemed a pseudogene. The CDR3 totals 14 residues. CDR3 in DNA: TGTGCCAGCAGCACGGGGGTCAGGGACCAGCCCCAGCATTTT. This sequence encodes CASSTGVRDQPQHF.

This sequence joins TRBV5-4 and TRBJ2-5, with 8 bases that match TRBD1. The CDR3 is 15 amino acids. From germline, CDR1 is SGHNT and CDR2 YYREEE (reference sequence). The ends lost 1 base at V and 4 bases at J; junction bases unmatched: 6. CDR3 loop: CASSLFQGARETQYF. CDR3 nucleotides: TGTGCCAGCAGCTTGTTTCAGGGGGCGAGAGAGACCCAGTACTTC. Based on the CDR3 plus reference TRBV5-4 and TRBJ2-5, the full variable domain is ETGVTQSPTHLIKTRGQQVTLRCSSQSGHNTVSWYQQALGQGPQFIFQYYREEENGRGNFPPRFSGLQFPNYSSELNVNALELDDSALYLCASSLFQGARETQYFGPGTRLLVL.

DNA for the CDR3: TGTGCCAGCAGCCAAGGACTAGCGGGGGCACTCCAAGAGACCCAGTACTTC. Translated, it gives CASSQGLAGALQETQYF. This chain links TRBV3-1 with TRBJ2-5; 12 bases fit TRBD2. CDR1 is LGHDT and CDR2 is YNNKEL in the germline V gene (reference sequence). The CDR3 has 17 amino acids. Trimming took 1 base from V and 1 from J; bases not matched to a gene: 4.

Only a few counts were recorded for this clonotype. This rearrangement joins TRBV29-1 to TRBJ2-7; 11 bases agree with TRBD2. This CDR3 region has 13 residues. CDR1 SQVTM and CDR2 ANQGSEA come from the germline V gene. The V gene end was trimmed by 7 bases and the J gene end by 1 base; junction bases not matched to a gene: 3. Here the CDR3 reads CSGRLAGSYEQYF. The DNA for the CDR3 is TGCAGCGGTAGACTAGCGGGGTCCTACGAGCAGTACTTC.

The chain carries TRBV7-3 and TRBJ2-2, with a weak D call TRBD2 (6 bases). Per the germline V gene, CDR1 is SGHTA and CDR2 is FQGTGA. This CDR3 spans 14 amino acids. Deletions cut 4 bases from V and 7 bases from J, with 13 bases between. This CDR3 is CASSSTAGLGELFF. The CDR3 DNA sequence: TGTGCCAGCAGCTCCACCGCGGGACTCGGGGAGCTGTTTTTT.

This clonotype appeared a few times. The V gene is TRBV25-1, the J gene TRBJ2-3; maybe TRBD2 (5 bases). V was trimmed by 5 bases and J by 2 bases, leaving 11 bases between them. The germline gives CDR1 MGHDK, CDR2 SYGVNS. The CDR3 is 14 residues long. In nucleotides, the CDR3 is TGTGCCAGCAGTATAAGCGGCCACACAGATACGCAGTATTTT. Translation gives CASSISGHTDTQYF.

In its sample, this clonotype was seen a few times. This sequence joins TRBV24-1 and TRBJ2-5, with 13 bases that match TRBD2. Germline CDR1 KGHDR, CDR2 SFDVKD. V was clipped by 5 bases and J by 5 bases; unmatched bases: 7. This CDR3 region has 16 residues. CDR3 sequence reads: CATSATSGRASETQYF. As DNA, the CDR3 is TGTGCCACCAGTGCCACTAGCGGGAGGGCCAGTGAGACCCAGTACTTC.

This clonotype appeared a few times. The V and J genes are TRBV7-2 and TRBJ2-1, with D tentatively TRBD2 (6 bases). Per germline, CDR1 SGHTA and CDR2 FQGNSA. The V end lost 3 bases, the J end lost 7 bases, and 13 bases lay between the germline ends. The CDR3 loop spans 14 amino acids. The CDR3 loop is CASSFRDSLNEQFF. CDR3 sequence (DNA): TGTGCCAGCAGCTTCCGGGACTCCCTAAATGAGCAGTTCTTC.

The chain links TRBV7-9 to TRBJ2-7, with 8 bases lining up with TRBD2. The germline V gene has CDR1 SEHNR and CDR2 FQNEAQ (reference sequence). Trimming took 5 bases from V and 6 from J; bases not matched to a gene: 6. CDR3 size: 13 residues. The CDR3 nucleotides read TGTGCCAGCAGCCGACCCGGGGGGGCCGAGCAGTACTTC. Translation gives CASSRPGGAEQYF. The complete variable domain, with remaining parts taken from reference TRBV7-9 and TRBJ2-7, reads DTGVSQNPRHKITKRGQNVTFRCDPISEHNRLYWYRQTLGQGPEFLTYFQNEAQLEKSRLLSDRFSAERPKGSFSTLEIQRTEQGDSAMYLCASSRPGGAEQYFGPGTRLTVT.

This sequence joins TRBV24-1 and TRBJ2-3; TRBD2 might be the D (5 bases). Germline CDR1 reads KGHDR; CDR2 reads SFDVKD. The CDR3 spans 14 residues. V lost 5 bases and J lost 2, with 10 bases in between. CDR3 in DNA: TGTGCCACCAGTGTAAGCGGAAACACAGATACGCAGTATTTT. Amino acids: CATSVSGNTDTQYF.

CDR3 nucleotides: TGTGCCAGCAGCTTAGCAGGCTATGAGCAGTTCTTC. Encoded protein: CASSLAGYEQFF. The chain uses TRBV7-9 and TRBJ2-1; no definite D call. The germline CDR1 and CDR2 sequences are SEHNR and FQNEAQ (reference sequence). Deletions cut 0 bases from V and 8 bases from J, with 5 bases between. This CDR3 region has 12 residues.

This rearrangement joins TRBV7-8 to TRBJ2-1; the D gene could be TRBD1 or TRBD2 (5 bases each). The CDR3 loop spans 15 amino acids. V was pared by 8 bases and J by 0 bases, with 14 bases between. Germline CDR1 reads SGHVS; CDR2 reads FQNEAQ. The CDR3 DNA is TGTGCCAGCGACCGGGACGGGGTCTCCTACAATGAGCAGTTCTTC. Encoded protein: CASDRDGVSYNEQFF.

This clonotype was found many times. The V call is TRBV7-2, the J call TRBJ2-7; D remains ambiguous. The germline gives CDR1 SGHTA, CDR2 FQGNSA. V lost 5 bases, J lost 2 bases, and 10 bases lay in between. The CDR3 consists of 13 residues. This chain's CDR3 is CASSDGVTYEQYF. The CDR3 region has the DNA TGTGCCAGCAGCGACGGAGTTACCTACGAGCAGTACTTC.